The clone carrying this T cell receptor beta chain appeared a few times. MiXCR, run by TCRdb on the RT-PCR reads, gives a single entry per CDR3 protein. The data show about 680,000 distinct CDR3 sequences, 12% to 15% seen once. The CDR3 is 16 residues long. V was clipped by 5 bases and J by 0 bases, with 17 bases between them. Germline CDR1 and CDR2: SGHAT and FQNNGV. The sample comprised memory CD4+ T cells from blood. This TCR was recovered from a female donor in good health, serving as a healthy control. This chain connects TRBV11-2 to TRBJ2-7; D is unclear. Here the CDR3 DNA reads TGTGCCAGCAGCCCACGGGCACTTGAGAGCTCCTACGAGCAGTACTTC. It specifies CASSPRALESSYEQYF.